This T cell receptor beta chain was observed in a study of beta chain features in type 1 diabetes. The authors reverse transcribed all of the isolated RNA, so sequencing captured expressed TCRB transcripts. Produced via immunoSEQ multiplex PCR; TCRdb's table is partial and in-frame only. The table records about 700,000 clones, over 10% of them present only once. The V and J ends lost 2 bases and 6 bases respectively, with 14 bases between them. This CDR3 is built from 14 residues. The germline V gene has CDR1 GTSNPN and CDR2 SVGIG (reference sequence). Findings and limits, study-wide: Patients with Type 1 diabetes showed moderately but significantly shorter TCRB CDR3s in all four CD4+ subsets.

Concerning this clone itself: Its target is not known.

A CD45RO/CCR7/CD25/CD127/CD95/CD27 panel sorted naive, central memory, regulatory and stem cell-like memory CD4+ cells. This rearrangement joins TRBV30 to TRBJ1-5; D remains unclear. The TCR was taken from a man aged 18 to 29 with type 1 diabetes. Sequenced input: naive CD4+ T cells from blood. The CDR3 reads CAWSFGQSSQPQHF. The CDR3 DNA sequence: TGTGCCTGGAGTTTTGGGCAGTCGAGTCAGCCCCAGCATTTT.